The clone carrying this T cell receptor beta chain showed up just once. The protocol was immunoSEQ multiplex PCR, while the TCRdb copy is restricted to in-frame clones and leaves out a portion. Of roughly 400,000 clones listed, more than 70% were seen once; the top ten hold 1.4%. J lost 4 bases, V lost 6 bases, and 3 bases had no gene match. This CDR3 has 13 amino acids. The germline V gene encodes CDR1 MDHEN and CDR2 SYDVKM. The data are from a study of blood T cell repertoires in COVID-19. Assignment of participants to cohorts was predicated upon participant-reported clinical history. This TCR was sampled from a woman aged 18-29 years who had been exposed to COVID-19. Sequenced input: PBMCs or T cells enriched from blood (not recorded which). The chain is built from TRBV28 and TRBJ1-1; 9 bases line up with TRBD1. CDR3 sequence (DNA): TGTGCCAGCAGACAGGGGGCGCGCACTGAAGCTTTCTTT. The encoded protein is CASRQGARTEAFF. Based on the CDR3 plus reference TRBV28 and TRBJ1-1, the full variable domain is DVKVTQSSRYLVKRTGEKVFLECVQDMDHENMFWYRQDPGLGLRLIYFSYDVKMKEKGDIPEGYSVSREKKERFSLILESASTNQTSMYLCASRQGARTEAFFGQGTRLTVV.